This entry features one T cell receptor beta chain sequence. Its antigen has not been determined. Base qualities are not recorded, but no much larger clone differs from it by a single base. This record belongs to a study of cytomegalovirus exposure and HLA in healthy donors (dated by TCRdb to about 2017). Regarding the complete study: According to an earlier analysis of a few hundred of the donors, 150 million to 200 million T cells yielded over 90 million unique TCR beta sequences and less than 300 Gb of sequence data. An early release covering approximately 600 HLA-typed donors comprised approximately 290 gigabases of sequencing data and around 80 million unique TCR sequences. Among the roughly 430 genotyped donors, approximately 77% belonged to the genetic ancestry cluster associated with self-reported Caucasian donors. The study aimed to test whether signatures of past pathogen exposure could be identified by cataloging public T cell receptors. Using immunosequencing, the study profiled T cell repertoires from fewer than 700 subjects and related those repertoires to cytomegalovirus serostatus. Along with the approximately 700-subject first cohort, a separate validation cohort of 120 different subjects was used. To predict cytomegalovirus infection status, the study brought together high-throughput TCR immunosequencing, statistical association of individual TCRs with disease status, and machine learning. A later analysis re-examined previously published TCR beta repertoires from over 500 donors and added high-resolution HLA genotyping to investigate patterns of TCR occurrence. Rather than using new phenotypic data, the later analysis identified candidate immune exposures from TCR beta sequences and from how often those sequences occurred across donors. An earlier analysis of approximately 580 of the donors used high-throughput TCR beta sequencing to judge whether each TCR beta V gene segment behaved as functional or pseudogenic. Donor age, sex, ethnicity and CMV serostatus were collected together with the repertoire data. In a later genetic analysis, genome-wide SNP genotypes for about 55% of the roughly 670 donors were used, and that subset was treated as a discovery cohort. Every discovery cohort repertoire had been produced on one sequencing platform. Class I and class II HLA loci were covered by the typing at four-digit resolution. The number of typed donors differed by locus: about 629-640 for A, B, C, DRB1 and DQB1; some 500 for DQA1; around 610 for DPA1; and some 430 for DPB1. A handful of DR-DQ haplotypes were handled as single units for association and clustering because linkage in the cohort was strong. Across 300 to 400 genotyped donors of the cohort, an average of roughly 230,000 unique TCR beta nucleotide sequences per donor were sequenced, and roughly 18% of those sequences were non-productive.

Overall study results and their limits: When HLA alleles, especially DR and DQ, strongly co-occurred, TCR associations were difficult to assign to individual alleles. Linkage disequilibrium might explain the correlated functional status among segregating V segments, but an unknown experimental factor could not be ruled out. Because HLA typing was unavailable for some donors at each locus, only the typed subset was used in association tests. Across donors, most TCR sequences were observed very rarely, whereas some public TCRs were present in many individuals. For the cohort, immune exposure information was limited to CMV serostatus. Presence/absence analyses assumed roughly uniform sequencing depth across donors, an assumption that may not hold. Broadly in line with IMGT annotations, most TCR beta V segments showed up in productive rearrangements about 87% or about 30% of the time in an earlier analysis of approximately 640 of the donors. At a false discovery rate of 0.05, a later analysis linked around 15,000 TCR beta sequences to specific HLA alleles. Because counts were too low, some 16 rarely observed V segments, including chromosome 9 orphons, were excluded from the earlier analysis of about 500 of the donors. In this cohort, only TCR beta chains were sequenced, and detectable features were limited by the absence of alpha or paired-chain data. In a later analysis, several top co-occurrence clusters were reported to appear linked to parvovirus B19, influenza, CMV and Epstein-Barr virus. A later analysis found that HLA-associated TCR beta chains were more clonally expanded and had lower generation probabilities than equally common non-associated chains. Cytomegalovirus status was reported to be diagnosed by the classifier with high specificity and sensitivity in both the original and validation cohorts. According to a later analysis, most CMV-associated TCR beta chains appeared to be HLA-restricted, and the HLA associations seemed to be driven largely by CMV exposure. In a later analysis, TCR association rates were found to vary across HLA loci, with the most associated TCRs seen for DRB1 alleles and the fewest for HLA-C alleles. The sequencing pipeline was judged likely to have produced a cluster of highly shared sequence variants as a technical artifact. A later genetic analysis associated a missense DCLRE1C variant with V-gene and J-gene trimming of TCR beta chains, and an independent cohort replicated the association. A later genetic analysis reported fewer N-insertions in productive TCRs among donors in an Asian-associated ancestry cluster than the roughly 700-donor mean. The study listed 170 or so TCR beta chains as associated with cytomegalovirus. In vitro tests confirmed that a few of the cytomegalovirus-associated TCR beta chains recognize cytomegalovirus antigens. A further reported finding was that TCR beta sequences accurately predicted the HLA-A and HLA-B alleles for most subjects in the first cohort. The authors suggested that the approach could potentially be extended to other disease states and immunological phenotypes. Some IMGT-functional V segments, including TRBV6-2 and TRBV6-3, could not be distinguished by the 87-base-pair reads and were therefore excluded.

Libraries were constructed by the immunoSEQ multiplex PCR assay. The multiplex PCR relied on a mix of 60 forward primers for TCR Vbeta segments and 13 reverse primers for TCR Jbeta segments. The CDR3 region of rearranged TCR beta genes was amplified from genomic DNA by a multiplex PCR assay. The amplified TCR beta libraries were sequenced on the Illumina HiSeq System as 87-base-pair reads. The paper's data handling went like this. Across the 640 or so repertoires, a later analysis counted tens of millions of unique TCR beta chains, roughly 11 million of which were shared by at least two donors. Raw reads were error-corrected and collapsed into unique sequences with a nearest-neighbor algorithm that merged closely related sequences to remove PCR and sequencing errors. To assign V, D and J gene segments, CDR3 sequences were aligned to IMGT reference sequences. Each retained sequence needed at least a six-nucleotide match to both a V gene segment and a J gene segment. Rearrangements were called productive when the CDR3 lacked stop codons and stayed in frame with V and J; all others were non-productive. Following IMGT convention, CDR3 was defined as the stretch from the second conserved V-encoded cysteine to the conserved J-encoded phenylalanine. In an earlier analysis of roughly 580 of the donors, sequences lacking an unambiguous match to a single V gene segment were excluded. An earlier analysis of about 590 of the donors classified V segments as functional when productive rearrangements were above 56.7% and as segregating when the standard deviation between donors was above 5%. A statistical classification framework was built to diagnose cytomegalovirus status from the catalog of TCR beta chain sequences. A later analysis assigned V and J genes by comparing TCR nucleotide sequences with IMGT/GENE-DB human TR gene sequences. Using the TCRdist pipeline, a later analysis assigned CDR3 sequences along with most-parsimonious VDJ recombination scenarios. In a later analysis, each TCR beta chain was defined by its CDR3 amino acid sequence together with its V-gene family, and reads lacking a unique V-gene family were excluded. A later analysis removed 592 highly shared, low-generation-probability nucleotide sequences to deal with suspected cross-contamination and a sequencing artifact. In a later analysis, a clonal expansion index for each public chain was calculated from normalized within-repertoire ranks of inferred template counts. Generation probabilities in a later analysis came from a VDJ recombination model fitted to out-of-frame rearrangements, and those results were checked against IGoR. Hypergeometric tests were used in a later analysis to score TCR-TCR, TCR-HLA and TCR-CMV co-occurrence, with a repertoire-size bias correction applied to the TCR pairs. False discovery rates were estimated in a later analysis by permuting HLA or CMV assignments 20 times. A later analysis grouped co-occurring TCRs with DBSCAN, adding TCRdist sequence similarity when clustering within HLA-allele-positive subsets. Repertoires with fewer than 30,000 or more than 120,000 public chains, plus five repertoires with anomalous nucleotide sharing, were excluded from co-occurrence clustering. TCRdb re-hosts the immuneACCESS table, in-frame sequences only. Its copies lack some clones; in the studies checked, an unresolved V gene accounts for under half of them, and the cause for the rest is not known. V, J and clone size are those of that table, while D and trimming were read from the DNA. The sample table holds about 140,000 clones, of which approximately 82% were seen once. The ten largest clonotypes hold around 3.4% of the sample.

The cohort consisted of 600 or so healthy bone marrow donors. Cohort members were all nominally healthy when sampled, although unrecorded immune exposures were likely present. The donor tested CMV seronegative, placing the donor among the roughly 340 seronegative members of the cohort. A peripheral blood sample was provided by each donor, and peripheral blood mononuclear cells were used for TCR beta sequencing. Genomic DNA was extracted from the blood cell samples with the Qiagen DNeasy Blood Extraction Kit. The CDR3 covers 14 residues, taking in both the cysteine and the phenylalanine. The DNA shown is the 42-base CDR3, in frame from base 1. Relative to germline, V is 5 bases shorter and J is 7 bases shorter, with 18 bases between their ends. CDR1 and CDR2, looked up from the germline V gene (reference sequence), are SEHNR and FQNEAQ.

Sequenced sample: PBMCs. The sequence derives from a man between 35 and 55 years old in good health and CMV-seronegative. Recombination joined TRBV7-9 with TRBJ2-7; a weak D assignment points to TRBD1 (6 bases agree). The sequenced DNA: TGTGCCAGCAGCCACAGGGAAGGTGTGGGGGAGCAGTACTTC. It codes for CASSHREGVGEQYF.